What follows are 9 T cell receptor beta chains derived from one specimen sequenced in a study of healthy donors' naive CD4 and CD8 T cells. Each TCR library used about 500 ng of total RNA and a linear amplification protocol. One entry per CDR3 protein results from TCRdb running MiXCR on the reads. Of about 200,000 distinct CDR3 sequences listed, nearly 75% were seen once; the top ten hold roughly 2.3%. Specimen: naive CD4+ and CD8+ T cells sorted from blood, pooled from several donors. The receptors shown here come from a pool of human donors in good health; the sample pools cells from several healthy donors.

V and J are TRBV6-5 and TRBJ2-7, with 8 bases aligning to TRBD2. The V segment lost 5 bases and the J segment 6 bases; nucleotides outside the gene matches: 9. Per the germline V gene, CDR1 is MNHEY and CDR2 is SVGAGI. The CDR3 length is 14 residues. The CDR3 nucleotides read TGTGCCAGCAGTCTCCGGCGCCTAGCGGGCGAGCAGTACTTC. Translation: CASSLRRLAGEQYF.

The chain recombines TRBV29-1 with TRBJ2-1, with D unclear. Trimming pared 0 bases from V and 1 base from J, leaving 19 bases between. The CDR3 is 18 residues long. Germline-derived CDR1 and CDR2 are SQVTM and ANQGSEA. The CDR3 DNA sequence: TGCAGCGTTGAAGATCACGTTATAAGGATAAAGTCCTACAATGAGCAGTTCTTC. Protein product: CSVEDHVIRIKSYNEQFF.

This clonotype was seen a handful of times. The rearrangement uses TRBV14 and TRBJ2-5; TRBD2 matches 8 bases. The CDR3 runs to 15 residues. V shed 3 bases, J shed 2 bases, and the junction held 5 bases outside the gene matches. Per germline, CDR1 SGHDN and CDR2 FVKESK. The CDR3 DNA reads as TGTGCCAGCAGCCAGAATGTAGCGGGGCAAGAGACCCAGTACTTC. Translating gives CASSQNVAGQETQYF. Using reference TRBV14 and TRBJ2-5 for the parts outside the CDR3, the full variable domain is EAGVTQFPSHSVIEKGQTVTLRCDPISGHDNLYWYRRVMGKEIKFLLHFVKESKQDESGMPNNRFLAERTGGTYSTLKVQPAELEDSGVYFCASSQNVAGQETQYFGPGTRLLVL.

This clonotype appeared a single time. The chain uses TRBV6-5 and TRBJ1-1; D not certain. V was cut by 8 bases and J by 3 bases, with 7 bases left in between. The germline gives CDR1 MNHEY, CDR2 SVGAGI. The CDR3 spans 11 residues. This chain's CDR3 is CASGRYTEAFF. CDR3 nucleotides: TGTGCCAGCGGACGGTACACTGAAGCTTTCTTT.

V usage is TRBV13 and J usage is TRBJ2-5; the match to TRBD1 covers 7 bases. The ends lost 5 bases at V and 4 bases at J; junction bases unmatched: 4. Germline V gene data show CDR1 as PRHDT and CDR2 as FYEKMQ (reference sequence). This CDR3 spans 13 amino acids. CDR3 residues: CASSPRTGETQYF. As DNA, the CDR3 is TGTGCCAGCAGCCCTCGGACAGGAGAGACCCAGTACTTC.

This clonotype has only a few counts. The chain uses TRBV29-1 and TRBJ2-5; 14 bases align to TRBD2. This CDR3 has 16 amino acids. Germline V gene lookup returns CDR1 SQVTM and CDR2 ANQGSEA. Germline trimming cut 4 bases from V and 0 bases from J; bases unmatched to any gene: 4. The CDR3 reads CSVAGLAGGHQETQYF. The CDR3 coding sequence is TGCAGCGTTGCAGGACTAGCGGGAGGCCACCAAGAGACCCAGTACTTC.

CDR3 DNA: TGTGCCAGCTGGGAACAGGGGACCTATGGCTACACCTTC. Amino acids: CASWEQGTYGYTF. The chain links TRBV5-6 to TRBJ1-2; TRBD1 agrees at 7 bases. The V segment lost 7 bases and the J segment 4 bases; nucleotides outside the gene matches: 7. The germline V gene encodes CDR1 SGHDT and CDR2 YYEEEE. The CDR3 extends over 13 amino acids.

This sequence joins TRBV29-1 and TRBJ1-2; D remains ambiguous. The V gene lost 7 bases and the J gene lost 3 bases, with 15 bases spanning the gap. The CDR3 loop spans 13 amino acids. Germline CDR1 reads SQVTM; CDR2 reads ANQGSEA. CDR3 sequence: CSADVQQDYGYTF. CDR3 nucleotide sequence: TGCAGCGCCGACGTACAGCAGGACTATGGCTACACCTTC. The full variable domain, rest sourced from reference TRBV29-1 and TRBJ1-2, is SAVISQKPSRDICQRGTSLTIQCQVDSQVTMMFWYRQQPGQSLTLIATANQGSEATYESGFVIDKFPISRPNLTFSTLTVSNMSPEDSSIYLCSADVQQDYGYTFGSGTRLTVV.

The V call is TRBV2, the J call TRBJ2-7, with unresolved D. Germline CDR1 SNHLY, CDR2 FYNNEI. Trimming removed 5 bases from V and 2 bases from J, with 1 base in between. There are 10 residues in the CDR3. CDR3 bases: TGTGCCAGCAGTACCTACGAGCAGTACTTC. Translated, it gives CASSTYEQYF.